These 5 T cell receptor beta chains were sequenced from one sample in a study of beta chain features in type 1 diabetes. Investigators reverse transcribed all isolated RNA, so they sequenced expressed TCRB transcripts. This table comes from immunoSEQ multiplex PCR, and its TCRdb copy is limited to in-frame clones, with some not included. The data show roughly 300,000 clones, around 15% seen once. The sequenced material came from central memory CD4+ T cells from blood. These receptor sequences come from a man between 25 and 39 years old in good health.

The sample holds many counts of this clone. This rearrangement joins TRBV7-2 to TRBJ2-5, with D perhaps matching TRBD2 (5 bases). Between the trimmed V and J ends, which lost 2 bases and 5 bases, there was a span of 18 bases. Germline V gives CDR1 SGHTA, CDR2 FQGNSA. The CDR3 spans 16 residues. CDR3 sequence reads: CASSLWSGRSGETQYF. The CDR3 region has the DNA TGTGCCAGCAGCTTATGGAGCGGCCGTAGTGGGGAGACCCAGTACTTC.

The rearrangement links TRBV5-1 to TRBJ2-3; TRBD1 might be the D (5 bases). Trimming pared 2 bases from V and 4 bases from J, leaving 8 bases between. The V gene's germline CDR1 is SGHRS and CDR2 YFSETQ. The CDR3 is made up of 13 amino acids. The CDR3 protein is CASSLQAADTQYF. The CDR3, as DNA: TGCGCCAGCAGCTTACAGGCAGCAGATACGCAGTATTTT. The full variable domain, rest sourced from reference TRBV5-1 and TRBJ2-3, is KAGVTQTPRYLIKTRGQQVTLSCSPISGHRSVSWYQQTPGQGLQFLFEYFSETQRNKGNFPGRFSGRQFSNSRSEMNVSTLELGDSALYLCASSLQAADTQYFGPGTRLTVL.

V usage is TRBV7-7 and J usage is TRBJ2-5; 8 bases map to TRBD2. V shed 0 bases and J 4 bases; nucleotides not matched to a gene: 4. This CDR3 has 15 amino acids. Germline-derived CDR1 and CDR2 are SSHAT and FNYEAQ (reference sequence). For the CDR3, the DNA is TGTGCCAGCAGCTTAGCGGATACTAGCGGAGAGACCCAGTACTTC. This translates into CASSLADTSGETQYF.

On this clone itself: At one boundary the junction diverges from the germline segment, which might be a read error. The chain employs TRBV7-2 and TRBJ1-5; D gene ambiguous. The CDR3 totals 14 residues. Germline CDR1 SGHTA, CDR2 FQGNSA. The chain's CDR3 is CASSSPTRTIPLFF. CDR3 DNA: TGTGCCAGCAGCTCTCCGACACGAACCATACCGCTTTTTTTT.

This clone was counted only a few times. The CDR3 coding sequence is TGCAGCGTTGCGGTGAATATTAACTATGGCTACACCTTC. This codes for CSVAVNINYGYTF. The rearrangement links TRBV29-1 to TRBJ1-2; D uncertain. The germline V gene has CDR1 SQVTM and CDR2 ANQGSEA. The CDR3 length is 13 residues. V was clipped by 4 bases and J by 1 base, with 10 bases between them.